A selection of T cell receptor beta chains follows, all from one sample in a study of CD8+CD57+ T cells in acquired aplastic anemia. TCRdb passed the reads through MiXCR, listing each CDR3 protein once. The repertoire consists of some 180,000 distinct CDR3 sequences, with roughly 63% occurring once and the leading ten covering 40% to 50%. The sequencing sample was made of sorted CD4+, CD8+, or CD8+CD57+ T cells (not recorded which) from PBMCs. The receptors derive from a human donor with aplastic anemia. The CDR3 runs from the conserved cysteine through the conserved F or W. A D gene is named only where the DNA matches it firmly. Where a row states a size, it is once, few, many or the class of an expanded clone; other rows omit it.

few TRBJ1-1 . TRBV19 CASSRLETEAFF TGTGCCAGTAGTAGATTGGAGACTGAAGCTTTCTTT
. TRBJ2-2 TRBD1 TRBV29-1 CSVDVTGTGASAGELFF TGCAGCGTTGACGTGACCGGGACAGGGGCCTCCGCCGGGGAGCTGTTTTTT
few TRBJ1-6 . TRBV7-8 CASRTGSASPLHF TGTGCCAGCAGAACAGGGAGCGCTTCACCCCTCCACTTT
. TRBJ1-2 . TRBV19 CASSEGGWGYTF TGTGCCAGTAGTGAGGGAGGCTGGGGCTACACCTTC
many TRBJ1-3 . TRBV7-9 CASSPRDSGNTIYF TGTGCCAGCAGCCCCCGTGACTCTGGAAACACCATATATTTT
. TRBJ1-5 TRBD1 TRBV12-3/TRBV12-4 CASSLQGEGNQPQHF TGTGCCAGCAGTTTACAGGGGGAGGGCAATCAGCCCCAGCATTTT
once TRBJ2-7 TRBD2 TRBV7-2 CASSLDLAGDYEQYF TGTGCCAGCAGCTTAGATCTAGCGGGGGACTACGAGCAGTACTTC
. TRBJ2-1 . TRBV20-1 CSAVTGMGYNEQFF TGCAGTGCAGTCACAGGGATGGGTTACAATGAGCAGTTCTTC
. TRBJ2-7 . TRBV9 CASSVVGADEQYF TGTGCCAGCAGCGTTGTGGGGGCCGACGAGCAGTACTTC
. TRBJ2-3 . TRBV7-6 CASSTSRDRDTQYF TGTGCCAGCAGCACAAGCAGGGATAGAGATACGCAGTATTTT
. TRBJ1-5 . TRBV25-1 CASSVDYQPQHF TGTGCCAGCAGTGTGGATTATCAGCCCCAGCATTTT
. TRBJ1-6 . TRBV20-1 CSARSGSGQLNSPLHF TGCAGTGCTAGATCAGGTTCGGGGCAGCTTAATTCACCCCTCCACTTT
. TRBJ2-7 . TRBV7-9 CASSPDSALEQYF TGTGCCAGCAGCCCGGACAGTGCCTTAGAGCAGTACTTC
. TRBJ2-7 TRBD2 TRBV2 CASGMTSGYGEQYF TGTGCCAGCGGTATGACTAGCGGGTACGGAGAGCAGTACTTC
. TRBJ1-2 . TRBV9 CASSVNRDYSGYTF TGCGCCAGCAGCGTTAACAGGGATTATTCTGGCTACACCTTC
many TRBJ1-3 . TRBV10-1 CASSPSRIFSGNTIYF TGCGCCAGCAGCCCTAGCCGGATCTTCTCTGGAAACACCATATATTTT
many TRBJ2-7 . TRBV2 CASSDPNSHSSYEQYF TGTGCCAGCAGTGACCCCAATAGCCATAGCTCCTACGAGCAGTACTTC
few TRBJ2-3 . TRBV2 CASSEAGDTQYF TGTGCCAGCAGTGAAGCAGGAGATACGCAGTATTTT
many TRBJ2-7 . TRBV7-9 CASGRDSSYEQYF TGTGCCAGCGGGCGGGACTCCTCCTACGAGCAGTACTTC
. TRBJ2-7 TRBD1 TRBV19 CASSPELDRGYEQYF TGTGCCAGTAGTCCGGAGTTAGACAGGGGCTACGAGCAGTACTTC
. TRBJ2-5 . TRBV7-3 CASSILLLSGETQYF TGTGCCAGCAGCATACTACTACTGAGTGGGGAGACCCAGTACTTC
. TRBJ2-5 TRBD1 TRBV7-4 CASSSTGGGETQYF TGTGCCAGCAGCTCCACAGGGGGCGGGGAGACCCAGTACTTC
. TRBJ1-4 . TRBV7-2 CASSLRVLADATNEKLFF TGTGCCAGCAGCTTAAGGGTCCTCGCAGACGCTACTAATGAAAAACTGTTTTTT
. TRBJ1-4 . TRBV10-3 CAISESTGGEKLFF TGTGCCATCAGTGAGTCGACGGGGGGCGAAAAACTGTTTTTT
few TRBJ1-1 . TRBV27 CASSLYQGRTEAFF TGTGCCAGCAGTTTATACCAGGGAAGGACTGAAGCTTTCTTT
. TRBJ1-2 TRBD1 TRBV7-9 CASSLRGQGALPNTYGGYTF TGTGCCAGCAGCTTAAGGGGTCAGGGGGCCCTTCCTAATACCTATGGAGGCTACACCTTC
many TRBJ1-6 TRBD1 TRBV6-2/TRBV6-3 CASSYGQERSPLHF TGTGCCAGCAGTTACGGACAGGAGCGATCACCCCTCCACTTT
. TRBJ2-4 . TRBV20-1 CSAPSGALKNIQYF TGCAGTGCTCCCTCCGGGGCCCTGAAAAACATTCAGTACTTC
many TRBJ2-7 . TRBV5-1 CASSLATDAVYEQYF TGCGCCAGCAGCTTGGCCACAGATGCGGTGTACGAGCAGTACTTC
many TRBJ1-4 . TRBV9 CASSVEGAGAKLFF TGTGCCAGCAGCGTAGAAGGGGCGGGAGCTAAACTGTTTTTT
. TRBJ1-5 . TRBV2 CASRTTGMSNQPQHF TGTGCCAGCAGAACCACAGGGATGAGCAATCAGCCCCAGCATTTT
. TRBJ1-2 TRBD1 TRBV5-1 CASSSWTGDDYGYTF TGCGCCAGCAGCTCCTGGACAGGGGATGACTATGGCTACACCTTC
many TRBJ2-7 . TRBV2 CASSAQSSYEQYF TGTGCCAGCAGTGCACAAAGCTCCTACGAGCAGTACTTC
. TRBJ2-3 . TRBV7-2 CASRARGLLEAQYF TGTGCCAGCAGGGCAAGAGGACTCCTGGAGGCGCAGTATTTT